The present TCR beta chain was sequenced within a study of cytomegalovirus exposure and HLA in healthy donors. Libraries were prepared by immunoSEQ multiplex PCR; TCRdb keeps only in-frame clonotypes and omits some of them. The table has about 160,000 clones, approximately 89% seen once. The CDR3 loop spans 12 amino acids. CDR1 SGHNT and CDR2 YYREEE come from the germline V gene (reference sequence). Trimming took 7 bases from V and 6 from J, leaving 12 bases between them. The donors were members of the validation cohort comprising over a hundred subjects, separate from the approximately 710-subject first cohort.

This receptor was obtained from a woman aged 18-29 years in good health and CMV-seropositive. The material sequenced was PBMCs. This rearrangement joins TRBV5-4 to TRBJ2-3, with a tentative D call TRBD2 (5 bases). In DNA, the CDR3 is TGTGCCAGCCGGACTGGCGCCGATACGCAGTATTTT. It is translated as CASRTGADTQYF.